The 28 T cell receptor beta chains below all came from one sample that was sequenced in a study of T cell changes during pregnancy in multiple sclerosis. Only in-frame clones appear in the TCRdb table, and some are missing; sequencing was by immunoSEQ multiplex PCR. The sample lists some 85,000 clones, about 94% occurring once. Here the sequenced sample was peripheral blood, taken in the third trimester of pregnancy. These receptors were taken from a female donor with multiple sclerosis, enrolled in a pregnancy study.

J is TRBJ1-5 and V is TRBV7-2, with 11 bases aligning to TRBD1. V dropped 5 bases and J dropped 4; count of bases not matched to a gene: 4. The CDR3 loop spans 15 amino acids. CDR1 is SGHTA and CDR2 is FQGNSA in the germline V gene. The CDR3 region has the DNA TGTGCCAGCAGCACGGACAGGGGGCGAAATCAGCCCCAGCATTTT. It specifies CASSTDRGRNQPQHF. Using reference TRBV7-2 and TRBJ1-5 for the parts outside the CDR3, the full variable domain is GAGVSQSPSNKVTEKGKDVELRCDPISGHTALYWYRQSLGQGLEFLIYFQGNSAPDKSGLPSDRFSAERTGGSVSTLTIQRTQQEDSAVYLCASSTDRGRNQPQHFGDGTRLSIL.

V and J are TRBV21-1 and TRBJ1-4; the table's D call, TRBD1, was not checked against the DNA. TRBV21-1 corresponds to a pseudogene. This CDR3 comprises 15 residues. CDR3 bases: TGTGCCAGCAGACGCCGTTGCGACAGGGATGAAAAACTGTTTTTT. It codes for CASRRRCDRDEKLFF.

This clone was seen once. The chain has TRBV29-1 and TRBJ2-3; 11 positions match TRBD1. The CDR3 contains 13 residues. The germline V gene has CDR1 SQVTM and CDR2 ANQGSEA. Unmatched junction bases numbered 7, after V lost 7 bases and J lost 7 bases. The CDR3 region is CSGKGQGVNTQYF. The CDR3 DNA sequence: TGCAGCGGAAAGGGACAGGGGGTAAATACGCAGTATTTT.

The genes are TRBV27 and TRBJ1-5; 11 bases line up with TRBD1. Trimming removed 5 bases from V and 6 bases from J; junction bases left unmatched: 3. CDR1 MNHEY and CDR2 SMNVEV come from the germline V gene (reference sequence). CDR3 length: 14 residues. The CDR3 nucleotides are TGTGCCAGCAGTCCCGGACAGGGGGCTCAGCCCCAGCATTTT. This sequence encodes CASSPGQGAQPQHF.

This sequence joins TRBV11-2 and TRBJ2-1, with 8 bases identical to TRBD2. The CDR3 length is 14 residues. The trim removed 2 bases at V and 6 bases at J, leaving 3 bases unmatched. Looked up from germline, CDR1 is SGHAT and CDR2 is FQNNGV. The CDR3 loop reads CASSLTSGSNEQFF. CDR3 DNA sequence: TGTGCCAGCAGCTTAACTAGCGGTTCCAATGAGCAGTTCTTC.

The chain carries TRBV4-3 and TRBJ2-1, with 13 bases lining up with TRBD2. Germline values: CDR1 LGHNA, CDR2 YSLEER. The CDR3 is 15 residues long. The V segment lost 0 bases and the J segment 10 bases; nucleotides outside the gene matches: 3. The CDR3 nucleotides read TGCGCCAGCAGCCAAGATGGGACTAGCGGGGTCGAGCAGTTCTTC. Protein product: CASSQDGTSGVEQFF.

The chain uses TRBV7-7 and TRBJ2-7; 8 bases align to TRBD1. J lost 3 bases, V lost 3 bases, and 4 bases had no gene match. From germline, CDR1 is SSHAT and CDR2 FNYEAQ (reference sequence). CDR3 length: 14 residues. The CDR3 protein is CASSLGTGNYEQYF. The CDR3 nucleotides are TGTGCCAGCAGCTTGGGGACAGGAAACTACGAGCAGTACTTC.

The rearrangement uses TRBV15 and TRBJ2-1; 9 bases map to TRBD2. The V gene end was trimmed by 0 bases and the J gene end by 7 bases; junction bases not matched to a gene: 4. The length of the CDR3 is 15 residues. Germline V gene data show CDR1 as LNHNV and CDR2 as YYDKDF (reference sequence). Written as DNA, the CDR3 is TGTGCCACCAGCAGAGACCCCGGACTAGCGAATGAGCAGTTCTTC. Protein product: CATSRDPGLANEQFF.

V is TRBV9 and J is TRBJ1-1; D uncertain. CDR1 is SGDLS and CDR2 is YYNGEE in the germline V gene. Trimming took 3 bases from V and 3 from J, leaving 6 bases between them. The CDR3 contains 12 residues. CDR3 sequence reads: CASSDRDTEAFF. CDR3 bases: TGTGCCAGCAGCGACAGAGACACTGAAGCTTTCTTT.

The CDR3, as DNA: TGCGCCAGCAGCTACGGACTAGCGGCGACCTACGAGCAGTACTTC. Translation gives CASSYGLAATYEQYF. The rearrangement joins TRBV4-1 to TRBJ2-7, with 10 bases matching TRBD2. From germline, CDR1 is MGHRA and CDR2 YSYEKL. V dropped 5 bases and J dropped 2; count of bases not matched to a gene: 6. The CDR3 has 15 residues.

The chain combines TRBV7-9 with TRBJ1-5; D gene uncertain. Germline V gene data show CDR1 as SEHNR and CDR2 as FQNEAQ (reference sequence). The length of the CDR3 is 15 residues. With 5 bases removed from V and 3 bases from J, the gap between germline ends came to 14 bases. CDR3 bases: TGTGCCAGCAGCCCGCCAGGAGGGCACAATCAGCCCCAGCATTTT. Translation: CASSPPGGHNQPQHF.

The chain uses TRBV11-2 and TRBJ2-7; 7 nucleotides match TRBD2. Germline values: CDR1 SGHAT, CDR2 FQNNGV. The CDR3 runs to 13 residues. With 5 bases clipped from V and 10 bases from J, the junction kept 11 bases outside the gene matches. The CDR3 loop reads CASSITSATKQYF. The CDR3 DNA is TGTGCCAGCAGCATAACTAGCGCCACCAAACAGTACTTC. The full variable domain, with the rest looked up from reference TRBV11-2 and TRBJ2-7, is EAGVAQSPRYKIIEKRQSVAFWCNPISGHATLYWYQQILGQGPKLLIQFQNNGVVDDSQLPKDRFSAERLKGVDSTLKIQPAKLEDSAVYLCASSITSATKQYFGPGTRLTVT.

This chain links TRBV7-8 with TRBJ2-7; D gene uncertain. The CDR3 is made up of 10 amino acids. Germline V gives CDR1 SGHVS, CDR2 FQNEAQ. Trimming shortened V by 9 bases and J by 4 bases, and 7 bases separated the two germline ends. CDR3: CASGEYEQYF. The CDR3 nucleotides read TGTGCCAGTGGAGAATACGAGCAGTACTTC.

The chain carries TRBV28 and TRBJ2-1; 7 bases fit TRBD1. The junction had 7 bases not matched to a gene; V was cut back by 5 bases and J by 6 bases. CDR3 length equals 14 residues. Looked up from germline, CDR1 is MDHEN and CDR2 is SYDVKM. The CDR3 region is CASSPLAGGNEQFF. CDR3 in DNA: TGTGCCAGCAGTCCGTTAGCAGGGGGCAATGAGCAGTTCTTC.

This clone was picked up one time. The chain is built from TRBV18 and TRBJ1-1; maybe TRBD1 (5 bases). Trimming pared 3 bases from V and 6 bases from J, leaving 17 bases between. The CDR3 totals 15 residues. Per the germline V gene, CDR1 is KGHSH and CDR2 is LQKENI. In DNA form, the CDR3 reads TGTGCCAGCTCACCGGCGGCCGGGGACTACGCTGAAGCTTTCTTT. Residues: CASSPAAGDYAEAFF. Combining the CDR3 with reference TRBV18 and TRBJ1-1 gives the whole variable domain NAGVMQNPRHLVRRRGQEARLRCSPMKGHSHVYWYRQLPEEGLKFMVYLQKENIIDESGMPKERFSAEFPKEGPSILRIQQVVRGDSAAYFCASSPAAGDYAEAFFGQGTRLTVV.

This clone has only one observation. The chain combines TRBV7-2 with TRBJ2-6; D possibly corresponds to TRBD1 (5 bases). Germline assignment: CDR1 SGHTA and CDR2 FQGNSA. The length of the CDR3 is 18 residues. Trimming took 0 bases from V and 0 from J, leaving 12 bases between them. The CDR3 here is CASSLAQGLVSGANVLTF. CDR3 DNA: TGTGCCAGCAGCTTAGCGCAGGGCCTCGTCTCTGGGGCCAACGTCCTGACTTTC. Drawing the rest from reference TRBV7-2 and TRBJ2-6, the complete variable domain is GAGVSQSPSNKVTEKGKDVELRCDPISGHTALYWYRQSLGQGLEFLIYFQGNSAPDKSGLPSDRFSAERTGGSVSTLTIQRTQQEDSAVYLCASSLAQGLVSGANVLTFGAGSRLTVL.

The genes are TRBV2 and TRBJ2-7; 9 bases align to TRBD1. The germline CDR1 and CDR2 sequences are SNHLY and FYNNEI. The CDR3 sequence is 16 residues long. V lost 4 bases to trimming and J lost 2 bases; unmatched junction nucleotides: 9. The CDR3 loop is CASSAGQGVSPYEQYF. The CDR3 DNA reads as TGTGCCAGCAGTGCGGGACAGGGCGTATCCCCCTACGAGCAGTACTTC.

This clone was recorded once. J is TRBJ1-5 and V is TRBV27; D perhaps matches TRBD1 (6 bases). Trimming stripped 8 bases from V and 5 bases from J, with 19 bases between. The CDR3 totals 15 residues. Germline lookup yields CDR1 MNHEY and CDR2 SMNVEV (reference sequence). Here the CDR3 reads CASSHRTAGHQPQHF. The CDR3, as DNA: TGTGCCAGCTCCCACCGGACAGCAGGACATCAGCCCCAGCATTTT.

This chain uses TRBV29-1 with TRBJ1-2; D unclear. Trimming shortened V by 1 base and J by 5 bases, and 8 bases separated the two germline ends. Germline-derived CDR1 and CDR2 are SQVTM and ANQGSEA. CDR3 length: 12 residues. CDR3 DNA: TGCAGCGTTGAAGGCCCAGATTATGGCTACACCTTC. This codes for CSVEGPDYGYTF.

V usage is TRBV18 and J usage is TRBJ2-1; 10 bases are shared with TRBD2. The trim removed 4 bases at V and 4 bases at J, leaving 10 bases unmatched. CDR3 length: 17 amino acids. Per the germline V gene, CDR1 is KGHSH and CDR2 is LQKENI. CDR3 nucleotide sequence: TGTGCCAGCTCACTATTCGCCGGACTAGCGGTATACAATGAGCAGTTCTTC. It is translated as CASSLFAGLAVYNEQFF.

The V gene is TRBV6-1, the J gene TRBJ2-3; 10 bases are a match to TRBD2. In germline, CDR1 is MNHNS, CDR2 SASEGT. V shed 3 bases and J 1 base; nucleotides not matched to a gene: 1. CDR3 size: 15 residues. In DNA form, the CDR3 reads TGTGCCAGCAGTGACGGGACTAGCGGCACAGATACGCAGTATTTT. It translates to CASSDGTSGTDTQYF.

The chain couples TRBV30 to TRBJ1-1; possible D gene TRBD1, 5 bases. Germline loops: CDR1 GTSNPN, CDR2 SVGIG (reference sequence). The CDR3 length is 12 residues. Between the trimmed V and J ends, which lost 7 bases and 6 bases, there was a span of 15 bases. CDR3 amino acids: CALGGGGPEAFF. CDR3 in DNA: TGTGCCTTGGGGGGGGGAGGTCCTGAAGCTTTCTTT.

This CDR3 reads CASSLRRGVQTVTEAFF. As DNA, the CDR3 is TGCGCCAGCAGCTTGCGGAGGGGAGTACAAACCGTCACTGAAGCTTTCTTT. The chain couples TRBV5-1 to TRBJ1-1, with TRBD1 as a possible D gene (5 bases). Germline V gene lookup returns CDR1 SGHRS and CDR2 YFSETQ. This CDR3 is 17 amino acids long. The V gene lost 1 base and the J gene lost 4 bases, with 20 bases spanning the gap.

This chain uses TRBV7-2 with TRBJ1-2; 8 nucleotides match TRBD1. J gave up 6 bases and V 5 bases, and 5 bases lay outside the gene matches. Germline CDR1 is SGHTA and CDR2 is FQGNSA. There are 13 residues in the CDR3. The CDR3 region has the DNA TGTGCCAGCAGCCCCCGGACAGGGAATGGCTACACCTTC. This sequence encodes CASSPRTGNGYTF.

The V call is TRBV19, the J call TRBJ2-7; tentative D call: TRBD2 (5 bases). V was shortened by 3 bases and J by 7 bases, with 10 bases between the two germline ends. The CDR3 has 12 amino acids. Germline V lookup: CDR1 LNHDA, CDR2 SQIVND (reference sequence). The CDR3: CASSMEVGEQYF. CDR3 coding DNA: TGTGCCAGTAGTATGGAGGTGGGGGAGCAGTACTTC.

The rearrangement links TRBV6-5 to TRBJ1-5; perhaps TRBD1 as D (5 bases). This CDR3 spans 13 amino acids. With 2 bases removed from V and 4 bases from J, the gap between germline ends came to 6 bases. CDR1 and CDR2 (germline): MNHEY, SVGAGI. The CDR3 here is CASSYDSNQPQHF. As DNA, the CDR3 is TGTGCCAGCAGTTACGACAGTAATCAGCCCCAGCATTTT.

V and J are TRBV11-2 and TRBJ1-2; 8 bases are shared with TRBD1. V trimming: 4 bases; J trimming: 9 bases; junction bases outside the gene matches: 7. This CDR3 comprises 13 residues. CDR1 and CDR2 from the germline V gene are SGHAT and FQNNGV. CDR3 DNA: TGTGCCAGCAGCTCGGGACAGGATACGCGCTACACCTTC. Its protein is CASSSGQDTRYTF.

The V and J genes are TRBV7-8 and TRBJ1-2, with TRBD1 matching over 8 bases. Germline V gives CDR1 SGHVS, CDR2 FQNEAQ. The V gene end was trimmed by 0 bases and the J gene end by 8 bases; junction bases not matched to a gene: 2. CDR3 length: 13 amino acids. CDR3 sequence: CASSLAGQDGYTF. In DNA, the CDR3 is TGTGCCAGCAGCTTAGCGGGACAGGACGGCTACACCTTC.